This T cell receptor (beta chain) was profiled in a study of T cell responses to AZD1222 COVID-19 vaccine. Findings of the study overall: An increase in Spike-specific TCR breadth and depth was observed after two AZD1222 doses. Just a handful of AZD1222 recipients tested seropositive at baseline.

CDR3 length: 14 residues. Between the trimmed V and J ends, which lost 2 bases and 3 bases, there was a span of 10 bases. Per germline, CDR1 SEHNR and CDR2 FQNEAQ (reference sequence). As regards this clone: What it binds is unknown.

Sequencing was performed with immunoSEQ multiplex PCR; in TCRdb, only in-frame clones are kept and a portion is missing. Of around 120,000 clones listed, about nine tenths are singletons. Sequencing was performed on peripheral blood, taken on day 0 of MenACWY control vaccination. The TCR originated in an adult in good health. V gene TRBV7-9 combines with J gene TRBJ1-2; D possibly corresponds to TRBD1 (5 bases). The CDR3 coding sequence is TGTGCCAGCAGCTTACAGGGTCCTTACTATGGCTACACCTTC. Translation gives CASSLQGPYYGYTF.